This paragraph covers one TCR beta chain sequence. Its target is not known. Sequencing was performed with immunoSEQ multiplex PCR; in TCRdb, only in-frame clones are kept and a portion is missing. The repertoire holds approximately 180,000 clones, with around 88% as singletons. This sample is drawn from a study of T cell responses to AZD1222 COVID-19 vaccine. Study-wide results and limits: Following two doses of AZD1222, Spike-specific TCR breadth and depth rose. Unmutated variant regions are reportedly targeted by nearly half of spike-specific TCRs. Among the donors, most were white British and more were female, and clonal diversity was possibly underestimated. CD4 TCRs associated with vaccination spanned spike, dominating at 160-218 and 743-854.

Here the sequenced sample was peripheral blood, taken on day 0 of AZD1222 vaccination. The receptor comes from an adult in good health.

The CDR3, as DNA: TGTGCCAGCAGTGTCAGCGGCTATGGCTACACCTTC. This translates into CASSVSGYGYTF. The chain couples TRBV2 to TRBJ1-2; the D is unclear. Germline-derived CDR1 and CDR2 are SNHLY and FYNNEI. V was clipped by 4 bases and J by 4 bases, with 7 bases between them. The CDR3 contains 12 residues. Based on the CDR3 plus reference TRBV2 and TRBJ1-2, the full variable domain is EPEVTQTPSHQVTQMGQEVILRCVPISNHLYFYWYRQILGQKVEFLVSFYNNEISEKSEIFDDQFSVERPDGSNFTLKIRSTKLEDSAMYFCASSVSGYGYTFGSGTRLTVV.